These 28 T cell receptor beta chains came from one sample sequenced in a study of T cell repertoires in cytomegalovirus infection. Via MiXCR, TCRdb re-called the reads, giving one row per CDR3 protein. This table has around 550,000 distinct CDR3 sequences, approximately 25% appearing once. The source material was PBMCs. The receptors come from a human donor in good health (CMV status not recorded). Some clones in this sample may be carry-over from other donors' samples.

This clonotype showed up just a few times. This chain uses TRBV12-3 or TRBV12-4 with TRBJ1-5, with D maybe TRBD1 (6 bases). The V end was cut by 1 base, the J end by 6 bases, with 13 bases between. This CDR3 is built from 15 residues. In DNA, the CDR3 is TGTGCCAGCAGTTTAGGAGGGGGGACAAGTCAGCCCCAGCATTTT. Translating gives CASSLGGGTSQPQHF.

The CDR3 DNA reads TGTGCCAGCATGGACTCACGGAACACTGAAGCTTTCTTT. It yields the protein CASMDSRNTEAFF. The chain recombines TRBV27 with TRBJ1-1, with D unclear. This CDR3 is built from 13 residues. CDR1 is MNHEY, CDR2 SMNVEV, per germline (reference sequence). V lost 7 bases and J lost 1, with 10 bases in between.

This clonotype was seen only a few times. The chain employs TRBV4-1 and TRBJ1-2; no definite D call. V lost 1 base and J lost 0, with 12 bases in between. This CDR3 spans 16 amino acids. CDR1 and CDR2 from the germline V gene are MGHRA and YSYEKL. Written as DNA, the CDR3 is TGCGCCAGCAGCCAAGGGGCAGGAGTAGCTAACTATGGCTACACCTTC. Encoded protein: CASSQGAGVANYGYTF.

The table lists this clonotype with many counts. This chain uses TRBV7-2 with TRBJ2-1; unclear D gene. With 7 bases removed from V and 4 bases from J, the gap between germline ends came to 11 bases. The germline CDR1 and CDR2 sequences are SGHTA and FQGNSA. CDR3 length: 13 amino acids. The DNA of the CDR3 is TGTGCCAGCACCCCAGCACAATACAATGAGCAGTTCTTC. Translated, it gives CASTPAQYNEQFF.

This clonotype was observed a handful of times. This chain links TRBV2 with TRBJ2-1; D remains ambiguous. The germline V gene encodes CDR1 SNHLY and CDR2 FYNNEI. V gave up 6 bases and J gave up 4 bases, with 13 bases separating them. This CDR3 is 14 amino acids long. CDR3 residues: CASRQGAEYNEQFF. The CDR3 DNA reads as TGTGCCAGCAGGCAAGGTGCGGAGTACAATGAGCAGTTCTTC.

J is TRBJ1-2 and V is TRBV28, with D unclear. CDR3 length: 15 residues. The germline V gene has CDR1 MDHEN and CDR2 SYDVKM. V shed 7 bases and J shed 3 bases, with 18 bases lying between them. This CDR3 reads CASNNAGRNDYGYTF. The CDR3 DNA reads TGTGCCAGCAATAACGCTGGACGTAATGACTATGGCTACACCTTC.

The chain employs TRBV19 and TRBJ1-2; 7 nucleotides match TRBD1. CDR3 size: 14 residues. Germline V gene lookup returns CDR1 LNHDA and CDR2 SQIVND (reference sequence). The V and J ends lost 4 bases and 2 bases, in that order; junction bases with no gene match: 4. CDR3 nucleotides: TGTGCCAGTAGTAGTACACAGGGGAACTATGGCTACACCTTC. It encodes CASSSTQGNYGYTF.

In this sample, this clonotype turned up a few times. A read error is possible here, since a much larger clone lies one base away. The chain links TRBV29-1 to TRBJ1-1; unclear D gene. V lost 7 bases and J lost 0, with 3 bases in between. This CDR3 comprises 10 residues. CDR1 and CDR2 (germline): SQVTM, ANQGSEA. CDR3 sequence (DNA): TGCAGCGCCCTGAACACTGAAGCTTTCTTT. It encodes CSALNTEAFF.

The chain couples TRBV24-1 to TRBJ2-2, with 9 bases that match TRBD1. The CDR3 is made up of 14 amino acids. J was trimmed by 3 bases and V by 8 bases; bases with no gene match: 3. Germline CDR1 reads KGHDR; CDR2 reads SFDVKD. DNA of the CDR3: TGTGCCACCAAGGACAGGGGTTACACCGGGGAGCTGTTTTTT. Translation: CATKDRGYTGELFF.

There are a few counts of this clonotype. The V call is TRBV7-2, the J call TRBJ2-7; no definite D call. The length of the CDR3 is 12 residues. CDR1 SGHTA and CDR2 FQGNSA come from the germline V gene. CDR3 sequence: CASGPLNRAIDV. CDR3 in DNA: TGTGCCAGCGGACCCCTTAACCGGGCGATTGACGTC.

This clonotype turned up a few times. The chain carries TRBV12-5 and TRBJ1-1; D might be TRBD1 (5 bases). This CDR3 contains 16 residues. Trimming left V 1 base short and J 5 bases short, with 17 bases between. Per germline, CDR1 LGHNT and CDR2 FRNRAP. The CDR3 nucleotides read TGTGCTAGTGGTTTGGCCACCGGGACGAAGGCAACTGAAGCTTTCTTT. Protein sequence: CASGLATGTKATEAFF.

This clonotype has a handful of counts. CDR3 nucleotide sequence: TGTGCCAGCTGGGACAGCCCATACGAGCAGTACTTC. Its translation is CASWDSPYEQYF. The J gene is TRBJ2-7, the V gene TRBV7-9; TRBD1 aligns across 7 bases. Trimming took 8 bases from V and 4 from J; bases not matched to a gene: 5. The germline gives CDR1 SEHNR, CDR2 FQNEAQ (reference sequence). CDR3 length: 12 amino acids.

The chain has TRBV27 and TRBJ2-7, with TRBD1 matching 9 bases. There are 18 residues in the CDR3. The germline gives CDR1 MNHEY, CDR2 SMNVEV (reference sequence). The ends lost 5 bases at V and 2 bases at J; junction bases unmatched: 16. In DNA form, the CDR3 reads TGTGCCAGCAGTCACCACGTCCCGGGACAGGGTTTTCCCTACGAGCAGTACTTC. Translating gives CASSHHVPGQGFPYEQYF.

There are a few counts of this clonotype. The genes are TRBV12-3 or TRBV12-4 and TRBJ2-7; TRBD2 is a possible D gene (5 bases). The CDR3 consists of 14 residues. Trimming took off 0 bases at V and 5 bases at J, with 11 bases between the two ends. DNA of the CDR3: TGTGCCAGCAGTTTAGCGCGGGTTGTGGACGAGCAGTACTTC. It codes for CASSLARVVDEQYF.

This clonotype showed up just a few times. This sequence joins TRBV29-1 and TRBJ1-5, with D possibly matching TRBD1 (5 bases). CDR3 size: 12 residues. The germline CDR1 and CDR2 sequences are SQVTM and ANQGSEA. Trimming took 6 bases from V and 7 from J, leaving 13 bases between them. The CDR3 spells CSVGREGQPQHF. The CDR3 DNA sequence: TGCAGCGTAGGACGGGAGGGGCAGCCCCAGCATTTT. The entire variable domain, with the rest obtained from reference TRBV29-1 and TRBJ1-5, is as follows: SAVISQKPSRDICQRGTSLTIQCQVDSQVTMMFWYRQQPGQSLTLIATANQGSEATYESGFVIDKFPISRPNLTFSTLTVSNMSPEDSSIYLCSVGREGQPQHFGDGTRLSIL.

The rearrangement links TRBV15 to TRBJ1-1; D gene unclear. Looked up from germline, CDR1 is LNHNV and CDR2 is YYDKDF (reference sequence). This CDR3 comprises 14 residues. Trimming cost V 0 bases and J 5 bases, with 10 bases left between them. CDR3 in amino acids: CATSRDLRVTEAFF. For the CDR3, the DNA is TGTGCCACCAGCAGAGATCTAAGGGTTACTGAAGCTTTCTTT. Full variable domain (rest looked up from reference TRBV15 and TRBJ1-1): DAMVIQNPRYQVTQFGKPVTLSCSQTLNHNVMYWYQQKSSQAPKLLFHYYDKDFNNEADTPDNFQSRRPNTSFCFLDIRSPGLGDTAMYLCATSRDLRVTEAFFGQGTRLTVV.

The chain is built from TRBV5-1 and TRBJ2-6; TRBD2 matches at 10 bases. Germline lookup yields CDR1 SGHRS and CDR2 YFSETQ. J lost 3 bases, V lost 6 bases, and 15 bases had no gene match. CDR3 length equals 19 residues. Written as DNA, the CDR3 is TGCGCCAGCATCCCCGTCCCCCTAGCGGGAGTGGATGGGGCCAACGTCCTGACTTTC. Its translation is CASIPVPLAGVDGANVLTF.

This clonotype has just a few counts. The chain recombines TRBV15 with TRBJ1-3; no clear D. V gave up 0 bases and J gave up 2 bases, with 11 bases separating them. Germline CDR1 reads LNHNV; CDR2 reads YYDKDF (reference sequence). The CDR3 covers 16 residues. Written as DNA, the CDR3 is TGTGCCACCAGCAGAGATGCAGTGCCCCCTGGAAACACCATATATTTT. As protein: CATSRDAVPPGNTIYF.

Only a few counts were recorded for this clonotype. J is TRBJ2-5 and V is TRBV6-2 or TRBV6-3; a weak D match, TRBD2 (6 bases). The CDR3 extends over 12 amino acids. Germline-derived CDR1 and CDR2 are MNHEY and SVGEGT. The germline V and J ends were trimmed by 6 bases and 3 bases, with 8 bases remaining between them. CDR3 in amino acids: CASRSGEETQYF. CDR3 coding DNA: TGTGCCAGCAGGTCGGGGGAAGAGACCCAGTACTTC.

V gene TRBV5-1 combines with J gene TRBJ2-1; TRBD1 matches at 9 bases. Germline-derived CDR1 and CDR2 are SGHRS and YFSETQ. CDR3 length equals 17 residues. V trimming: 2 bases; J trimming: 0 bases; junction bases outside the gene matches: 6. CDR3: CASSFHRGRSSYNEQFF. Here the CDR3 DNA reads TGCGCCAGCAGCTTCCACAGGGGGCGAAGCTCCTACAATGAGCAGTTCTTC.

This chain connects TRBV11-3 to TRBJ2-2, with 7 bases that match TRBD1. V gave up 4 bases and J gave up 0 bases; unmatched junction bases: 2. CDR1 and CDR2 (germline): SGHNT, YENEEA. The CDR3 runs to 15 residues. CDR3: CASSSTGPNTGELFF. CDR3 sequence (DNA): TGTGCCAGCAGCTCGACAGGGCCGAACACCGGGGAGCTGTTTTTT.

The rearrangement uses TRBV3-1 and TRBJ2-3; D unclear. Per germline, CDR1 LGHDT and CDR2 YNNKEL (reference sequence). V lost 0 bases to trimming and J lost 2 bases, with 18 bases between them. The CDR3 spans 18 residues. This chain's CDR3 is CASSQDRLAGRITDTQYF. CDR3 bases: TGTGCCAGCAGCCAAGATCGTCTGGCTGGAAGGATCACAGATACGCAGTATTTT.

In its sample, this clonotype was seen many times. The chain joins TRBV7-2 to TRBJ2-3, with 13 positions matching TRBD2. Germline CDR1 and CDR2: SGHTA and FQGNSA. J was trimmed by 6 bases and V by 2 bases; bases with no gene match: 5. This CDR3 comprises 16 residues. CDR3 protein: CASSLTGTSGADTQYF. DNA for the CDR3: TGTGCCAGCAGCTTAACGGGGACTAGCGGGGCGGATACGCAGTATTTT.

The CDR3 DNA follows: TGCGCCAGCAGCCAAGCTGGCGGGGGACGAGAAAAACTGTTTTTT. Residues: CASSQAGGGREKLFF. The chain couples TRBV4-1 to TRBJ1-4; D possibly corresponds to TRBD1 (5 bases). V dropped 1 base and J dropped 8 bases, with 14 bases sitting between them. The CDR3 spans 15 residues. CDR1 MGHRA and CDR2 YSYEKL come from the germline V gene.

This chain uses TRBV20-1 with TRBJ2-5; the match to TRBD2 covers 10 bases. This CDR3 is 19 amino acids long. With V trimmed by 0 bases and J by 0 bases, 13 bases remained unmatched. CDR1 is DFQATT and CDR2 is SNEGSKA in the germline V gene (reference sequence). The CDR3 reads CSARDGGSGGNQYQETQYF. The CDR3 nucleotides read TGCAGTGCTAGAGATGGGGGTAGCGGGGGGAATCAGTACCAAGAGACCCAGTACTTC.

This clonotype was found many times. This chain joins TRBV5-6 and TRBJ1-2; D gene unclear. The V end lost 3 bases, the J end lost 1 base, and 16 bases lay between the germline ends. The V gene's germline CDR1 is SGHDT and CDR2 YYEEEE. The CDR3 runs to 16 residues. DNA for the CDR3: TGTGCCAGCAGCTACCTCGATGCAGACTTTAACTATGGCTACACCTTC. It codes for CASSYLDADFNYGYTF.

This clonotype was recorded a few times. The rearrangement joins TRBV7-9 to TRBJ1-1; D is unresolved. The germline V gene encodes CDR1 SEHNR and CDR2 FQNEAQ (reference sequence). Trimming removed 5 bases from V and 7 bases from J, with 17 bases in between. The CDR3 contains 14 residues. The CDR3 protein is CASSARTGLGEAFF. In nucleotides, the CDR3 is TGTGCCAGCAGCGCCCGGACCGGCTTGGGTGAAGCTTTCTTT.

The J gene is TRBJ2-7, the V gene TRBV6-2 or TRBV6-3; 10 bases agree with TRBD1. With 0 bases clipped from V and 5 bases from J, the junction kept 7 bases outside the gene matches. Germline V gene lookup returns CDR1 MNHEY and CDR2 SVGEGT. CDR3 length: 16 amino acids. CDR3 DNA sequence: TGTGCCAGCAGTTACTCCCGGGACAGGGGTTCCCACGAGCAGTACGTC. This codes for CASSYSRDRGSHEQYV.